This T cell receptor beta chain was sequenced in a study of shared clonotypes between healthy human individuals. V was cut by 7 bases and J by 0 bases, with 11 bases left in between. This CDR3 region has 14 residues. CDR1 and CDR2 from the germline V gene are MNHNY and SVGAGI (reference sequence). Deep-level running was used for the assay. Splitting of each subset's genomic DNA was done evenly across several immunoSEQ plates. Unsorted PBMC contributed approximately 0.3 ug DNA, around 30,000 T cell genomes, to each replicate PCR. Original methodology: In the immunoSEQ data, sequences were junction-only and lacked quality scores, so filtering differed. Assay: immunoSEQ multiplex PCR; the TCRdb copy retains only in-frame clones and omits some. V, J and clone size were drawn from that table, and D and trimming were deduced from the DNA. Found here are about 520,000 clones, 81% of them singletons; the top ten hold about 13%.

Sequencing was performed on PBMCs. This TCR came from a woman between 35 and 50 years old in good health. Some clones in this sample may be carry-over from other donors' samples. The chain recombines TRBV6-6 with TRBJ2-3; D remains ambiguous. The CDR3 loop reads CASKRTASTDTQYF. The CDR3 DNA reads as TGTGCCAGCAAGAGGACCGCCAGCACAGATACGCAGTATTTT.